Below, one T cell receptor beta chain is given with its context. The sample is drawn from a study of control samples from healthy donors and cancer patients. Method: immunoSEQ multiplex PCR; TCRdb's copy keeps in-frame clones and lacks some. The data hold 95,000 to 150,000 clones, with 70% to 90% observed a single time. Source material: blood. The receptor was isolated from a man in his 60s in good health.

CDR3 region: CASSEHRGISPLHF. The CDR3 nucleotides read TGTGCCAGCAGTGAACACAGGGGCATATCACCCCTCCACTTT. The V and J genes are TRBV6-4 and TRBJ1-6; 7 bases are shared with TRBD1. CDR1 is MRHNA and CDR2 is SNTAGT in the germline V gene. The length of the CDR3 is 14 residues. The V and J ends lost 3 bases and 10 bases, in that order; junction bases with no gene match: 6.